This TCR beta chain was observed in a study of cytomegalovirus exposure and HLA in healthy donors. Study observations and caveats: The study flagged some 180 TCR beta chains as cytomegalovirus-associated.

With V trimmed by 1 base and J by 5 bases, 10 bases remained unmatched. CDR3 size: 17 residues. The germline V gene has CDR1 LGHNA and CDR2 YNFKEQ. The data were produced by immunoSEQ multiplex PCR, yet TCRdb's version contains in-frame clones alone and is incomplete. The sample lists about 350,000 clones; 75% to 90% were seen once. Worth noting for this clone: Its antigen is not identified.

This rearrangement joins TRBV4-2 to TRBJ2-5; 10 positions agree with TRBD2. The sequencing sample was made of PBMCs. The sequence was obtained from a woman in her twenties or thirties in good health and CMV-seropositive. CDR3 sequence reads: CASSQVIAGGHRETQYF. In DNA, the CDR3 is TGTGCCAGCAGCCAAGTTATAGCGGGGGGCCATCGGGAGACCCAGTACTTC.